These 31 T cell receptor beta chains were all obtained from the same sample, sequenced in a study of OX40 agonist ivuxolimab in advanced cancers. Sequenced by immunoSEQ multiplex PCR; TCRdb stores in-frame clones only, minus some. Altogether 35,000 to 40,000 clones are present, approximately 87% being singletons, with the ten largest covering about 30%. Specimen: CD4+ or CD8+ T cells sorted from blood, collected in a trial of the OX40 agonist ivuxolimab. Source of these receptors: an adult with an advanced solid tumor such as melanoma, head and neck, liver or kidney cancer.

The CDR3 is CASSQETFGDTQYF. The CDR3 region has the DNA TGTGCCAGCAGCCAAGAAACGTTCGGGGATACGCAGTATTTT. The chain couples TRBV4-2 to TRBJ2-3; D unclear. The CDR3 is 14 residues long. The V and J ends lost 0 bases and 6 bases respectively, with 10 bases between them. Germline V CDR1 and CDR2: LGHNA, YNFKEQ.

The chain combines TRBV6-1 with TRBJ2-3; 8 nucleotides match TRBD2. Unmatched junction bases numbered 5, after V lost 7 bases and J lost 5 bases. The CDR3 is 13 residues long. CDR1 and CDR2 (germline): MNHNS, SASEGT. The CDR3 is CASKGLVEDTQYF. The CDR3 DNA sequence: TGTGCCAGCAAGGGACTAGTGGAAGATACGCAGTATTTT.

The V call is TRBV30, the J call TRBJ1-5; the D gene is possibly TRBD1 (5 bases). CDR1 GTSNPN and CDR2 SVGIG come from the germline V gene (reference sequence). V was trimmed by 0 bases and J by 4 bases, leaving 10 bases between them. This CDR3 is 14 amino acids long. The CDR3 protein is CAWSVRDPNQPQHF. The CDR3 DNA follows: TGTGCCTGGAGTGTACGGGACCCTAATCAGCCCCAGCATTTT.

This clone was recorded a few times. The J gene is TRBJ2-5, the V gene TRBV10-3, with D perhaps matching TRBD1 or TRBD2 (5 bases each). CDR1 ENHRY and CDR2 SYGVKD come from the germline V gene. V was pared by 3 bases and J by 0 bases, with 20 bases between. This CDR3 region has 18 residues. The CDR3 sequence: CAISDPSAGGSYQETQYF. As DNA, the CDR3 is TGTGCCATCAGTGATCCTAGTGCTGGGGGTTCGTACCAAGAGACCCAGTACTTC.

This chain uses TRBV7-8 with TRBJ2-7; possible D gene TRBD1, 5 bases. Germline values: CDR1 SGHVS, CDR2 FQNEAQ. This CDR3 has 17 residues. Trimming took 1 base from V and 2 from J, leaving 18 bases between them. This CDR3 reads CASSLEGFGRGTYEQYF. CDR3 bases: TGTGCCAGCAGCTTAGAGGGGTTCGGGCGCGGCACCTACGAGCAGTACTTC.

The rearrangement uses TRBV19 and TRBJ2-1; 7 bases are a match to TRBD2. The ends lost 2 bases at V and 5 bases at J; junction bases unmatched: 9. Germline V gene sequence: CDR1 LNHDA, CDR2 SQIVND (reference sequence). The CDR3 is 16 amino acids. In DNA, the CDR3 is TGTGCCAGTAGTATATTGCGGGAGACCCCGAACAATGAGCAGTTCTTC. Its protein is CASSILRETPNNEQFF. Full variable domain (rest looked up from reference TRBV19 and TRBJ2-1): DGGITQSPKYLFRKEGQNVTLSCEQNLNHDAMYWYRQDPGQGLRLIYYSQIVNDFQKGDIAEGYSVSREKKESFPLTVTSAQKNPTAFYLCASSILRETPNNEQFFGPGTRLTVL.

The chain recombines TRBV6-6 with TRBJ2-1; 7 positions agree with TRBD2. Germline loops: CDR1 MNHNY, CDR2 SVGAGI (reference sequence). V lost 2 bases, J lost 10 bases, and 8 bases stayed unmatched. There are 14 residues in the CDR3. The DNA for the CDR3 is TGTGCCAGCAGTTACGGGGGAGGGGTCGGCGAGCAGTTCTTC. Encoded protein: CASSYGGGVGEQFF.

The gene calls are TRBV30 and TRBJ2-1, with D unresolved. Germline V lookup: CDR1 GTSNPN, CDR2 SVGIG (reference sequence). The CDR3 is made up of 13 amino acids. V was shortened by 8 bases and J by 0 bases, with 11 bases between the two germline ends. The CDR3 DNA reads TGTGCCCGAAGGGCTTCCTCCTACAATGAGCAGTTCTTC. Translated, it gives CARRASSYNEQFF.

The genes are TRBV11-2 and TRBJ1-2; 10 bases map to TRBD1. Trimming cost V 4 bases and J 2 bases; bases outside gene matches: 10. Germline CDR1 is SGHAT and CDR2 is FQNNGV. CDR3 size: 17 residues. The CDR3 reads CASSSPGPGQGNYGYTF. The CDR3 nucleotides read TGTGCCAGCAGCTCCCCGGGACCGGGACAGGGGAACTATGGCTACACCTTC. The variable domain in full, completed from reference TRBV11-2 and TRBJ1-2, reads EAGVAQSPRYKIIEKRQSVAFWCNPISGHATLYWYQQILGQGPKLLIQFQNNGVVDDSQLPKDRFSAERLKGVDSTLKIQPAKLEDSAVYLCASSSPGPGQGNYGYTFGSGTRLTVV.

This chain connects TRBV19 to TRBJ1-1, with D possibly being TRBD1 (6 bases). This CDR3 is 17 amino acids long. The germline CDR1 and CDR2 sequences are LNHDA and SQIVND (reference sequence). The V and J ends lost 7 bases and 0 bases respectively, with 21 bases between them. This chain's CDR3 is CASNPSIGGSMNTEAFF. CDR3 DNA: TGTGCCAGTAACCCTAGTATAGGGGGGAGCATGAACACTGAAGCTTTCTTT.

The V and J genes are TRBV4-1 and TRBJ2-5; 8 bases are a match to TRBD1. The CDR3 runs to 15 residues. V trimming: 6 bases; J trimming: 4 bases; junction bases outside the gene matches: 10. Germline V lookup: CDR1 MGHRA, CDR2 YSYEKL. The chain's CDR3 is CASSPGTDRGETQYF. DNA for the CDR3: TGCGCCAGCAGTCCTGGGACTGACAGGGGAGAGACCCAGTACTTC.

A few counts support this clone. The chain couples TRBV2 to TRBJ2-1, with D possibly TRBD2 on 5 matching bases. This CDR3 is built from 14 residues. Germline values: CDR1 SNHLY, CDR2 FYNNEI. Trimming left V 7 bases short and J 5 bases short, with 15 bases between. The CDR3: CASKGLPVNNEQFF. The CDR3 bases are TGTGCCAGCAAAGGACTCCCAGTTAACAATGAGCAGTTCTTC.

V gene TRBV4-1 combines with J gene TRBJ2-5; 10 bases are a match to TRBD2. The germline V gene has CDR1 MGHRA and CDR2 YSYEKL. V lost 0 bases, J lost 11 bases, and 12 bases stayed unmatched. CDR3 length: 16 residues. The CDR3 DNA sequence: TGCGCCAGCAGCCAAGATTTAGCGGGAGGCCAATCGCAGCAGTACTTC. This encodes CASSQDLAGGQSQQYF.

V and J are TRBV4-2 and TRBJ2-1; tentative D call: TRBD1 (5 bases). V was trimmed by 0 bases and J by 5 bases, leaving 11 bases between them. The germline V gene encodes CDR1 LGHNA and CDR2 YNFKEQ. The CDR3 length is 15 residues. CDR3 nucleotides: TGTGCCAGCAGCCAAGATCTTACAGGTAACAATGAGCAGTTCTTC. It encodes CASSQDLTGNNEQFF.

About this clone itself: Other DNA sequences of this sample code for an identical CDR3. The genes are TRBV11-2 and TRBJ1-5; no clear D gene. Trimming took off 0 bases at V and 4 bases at J, with 4 bases between the two ends. Germline-derived CDR1 and CDR2 are SGHAT and FQNNGV. CDR3 size: 13 residues. CDR3 region: CASSLDRNQPQHF. The CDR3 DNA sequence: TGTGCCAGCAGCTTAGATCGGAATCAGCCCCAGCATTTT.

The rearrangement joins TRBV7-9 to TRBJ2-2, with 9 bases aligning to TRBD1. The V gene's germline CDR1 is SEHNR and CDR2 FQNEAQ (reference sequence). CDR3 length: 15 residues. V dropped 5 bases and J dropped 5; count of bases not matched to a gene: 6. This CDR3 is CASSRNRGQTGELFF. Here the CDR3 DNA reads TGTGCCAGCAGCCGGAACAGGGGGCAGACCGGGGAGCTGTTTTTT.

The chain links TRBV7-3 to TRBJ2-7, with 7 bases that match TRBD1. V was clipped by 5 bases and J by 4 bases; unmatched bases: 5. This CDR3 comprises 13 residues. Germline CDR1 SGHTA, CDR2 FQGTGA. The CDR3 DNA reads TGTGCCAGCAGCCTAGGACAGGAGTACGAGCAGTACTTC. Translation gives CASSLGQEYEQYF.

The CDR3 loop reads CSVEDEPATEAFF. The CDR3, as DNA: TGCAGCGTTGAAGATGAGCCCGCCACTGAAGCTTTCTTT. The chain has TRBV29-1 and TRBJ1-1; no clear D gene. The CDR3 contains 13 residues. From germline, CDR1 is SQVTM and CDR2 ANQGSEA. Trimming took off 0 bases at V and 4 bases at J, with 9 bases between the two ends.

This chain joins TRBV2 and TRBJ2-7; 10 bases map to TRBD1. Germline CDR1 reads SNHLY; CDR2 reads FYNNEI. The CDR3 has 14 amino acids. Trimming removed 10 bases from V and 6 bases from J; junction bases left unmatched: 12. The CDR3 here is CATGARQGAGEQYF. The CDR3 region has the DNA TGTGCCACGGGGGCACGACAGGGGGCAGGCGAGCAGTACTTC.

This clone was counted once. The V call is TRBV6-5, the J call TRBJ2-1; D is possibly TRBD2 (5 bases). The CDR3 sequence is 13 residues long. V gave up 8 bases and J gave up 3 bases, with 11 bases separating them. Germline V CDR1 and CDR2: MNHEY, SVGAGI. The CDR3 sequence is CASGPRVYNEQFF. In nucleotides, the CDR3 is TGTGCCAGCGGCCCGAGGGTCTACAATGAGCAGTTCTTC.

This clone turned up a few times. This chain links TRBV28 with TRBJ2-7; 10 bases match TRBD2. The CDR3 sequence is 15 residues long. With V trimmed by 6 bases and J by 7 bases, 12 bases remained unmatched. Germline V gene data show CDR1 as MDHEN and CDR2 as SYDVKM. The chain's CDR3 is CASRPLAGDRGEQYF. CDR3 DNA sequence: TGTGCCAGCAGACCCCTAGCGGGGGACCGGGGAGAGCAGTACTTC.

This sequence joins TRBV29-1 and TRBJ2-6, with TRBD1 matching 8 bases. The CDR3 runs to 16 residues. CDR1 and CDR2 from the germline V gene are SQVTM and ANQGSEA. Germline trimming cut 7 bases from V and 1 base from J; bases unmatched to any gene: 9. The DNA of the CDR3 is TGCAGCGCCGGAACAGGGGGGTTTTCTGGGGCCAACGTCCTGACTTTC. Translated, it gives CSAGTGGFSGANVLTF.

The gene calls are TRBV18 and TRBJ2-1; D gene unclear. In germline, CDR1 is KGHSH, CDR2 LQKENI. V lost 2 bases to trimming and J lost 14 bases, with 16 bases between them. The CDR3 totals 13 residues. The CDR3 DNA is TGTGCCAGCTCACCAGGAAAAGCGCCCGAGGAGTTCTTC. This encodes CASSPGKAPEEFF.

The V gene is TRBV11-2, the J gene TRBJ2-7; no reliable D call. Trimming left V 4 bases short and J 2 bases short, with 3 bases between. Germline V gene sequence: CDR1 SGHAT, CDR2 FQNNGV. The CDR3 spans 11 residues. This chain's CDR3 is CASSSTYEQYF. The CDR3 region has the DNA TGTGCCAGCAGCTCCACCTACGAGCAGTACTTC.

V gene TRBV2 combines with J gene TRBJ2-2; maybe TRBD1 (5 bases). The CDR3 is 15 residues long. Between the trimmed V and J ends, which lost 7 bases and 3 bases, there was a span of 15 bases. Germline values: CDR1 SNHLY, CDR2 FYNNEI. For the CDR3, the DNA is TGTGCCAGCATGCCGACAGACCTTTACACCGGGGAGCTGTTTTTT. Its protein is CASMPTDLYTGELFF.

J is TRBJ2-7 and V is TRBV6-5; no clear D. V was trimmed by 2 bases and J by 4 bases, leaving 3 bases between them. CDR3 length: 11 amino acids. CDR1 is MNHEY and CDR2 is SVGAGI in the germline V gene. In nucleotides, the CDR3 is TGTGCCAGCAGTTACGAGTACGAGCAGTACTTC. It specifies CASSYEYEQYF.

This chain joins TRBV19 and TRBJ1-5; D is undetermined. V shed 8 bases and J shed 0 bases, with 8 bases lying between them. In germline, CDR1 is LNHDA, CDR2 SQIVND (reference sequence). CDR3 length equals 13 residues. The CDR3 sequence is CASSTDSNQPQHF. The CDR3 nucleotides read TGTGCCAGTTCCACCGATAGCAATCAGCCCCAGCATTTT.

This chain uses TRBV29-1 with TRBJ2-3; 7 nucleotides agree with TRBD2. Germline V gene lookup returns CDR1 SQVTM and CDR2 ANQGSEA. V lost 4 bases, J lost 2 bases, and 12 bases stayed unmatched. The CDR3 spans 16 residues. Here the CDR3 DNA reads TGCAGCGTTGGCCCGGGAGGAGTGCCAATCACAGATACGCAGTATTTT. It encodes CSVGPGGVPITDTQYF.

CDR3 loop: CASSLMGTGVQPQHF. For the CDR3, the DNA is TGTGCCAGCAGCTTAATGGGGACAGGGGTGCAGCCCCAGCATTTT. The rearrangement links TRBV7-8 to TRBJ1-5, with TRBD1 matching 10 bases. CDR3 length: 15 residues. Germline V gives CDR1 SGHVS, CDR2 FQNEAQ. The V gene end was trimmed by 2 bases and the J gene end by 7 bases; junction bases not matched to a gene: 5.

This chain links TRBV10-2 with TRBJ1-5; D is possibly TRBD1 (6 bases). The CDR3 runs 13 residues. CDR1 and CDR2 from the germline V gene are WSHSY and SAAADI. CDR3: CATRVGGWQPQHF. The DNA for the CDR3 is TGCGCGACCAGGGTCGGGGGCTGGCAGCCCCAGCATTTT.

The CDR3 loop is CASSDTGADTQYF. The CDR3 bases are TGTGCCAGCAGTGACACAGGGGCGGACACGCAGTATTTT. The V gene is TRBV6-6, the J gene TRBJ2-3, with 7 bases lining up with TRBD1. Unmatched junction bases numbered 8, after V lost 5 bases and J lost 9 bases. CDR1 and CDR2 (germline): MNHNY, SVGAGI (reference sequence). The CDR3 loop spans 13 amino acids.